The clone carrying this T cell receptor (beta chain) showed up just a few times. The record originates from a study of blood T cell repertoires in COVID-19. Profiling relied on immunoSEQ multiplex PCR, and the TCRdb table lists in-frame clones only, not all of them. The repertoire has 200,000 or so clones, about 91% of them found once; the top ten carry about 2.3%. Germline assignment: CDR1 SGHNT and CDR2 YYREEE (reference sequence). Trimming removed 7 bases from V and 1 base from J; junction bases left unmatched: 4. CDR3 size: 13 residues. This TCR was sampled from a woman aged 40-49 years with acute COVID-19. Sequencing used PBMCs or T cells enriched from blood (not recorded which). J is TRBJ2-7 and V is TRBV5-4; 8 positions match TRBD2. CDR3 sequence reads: CASERGGSYEQYF. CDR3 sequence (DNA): TGTGCCAGCGAACGGGGGGGGTCCTACGAGCAGTACTTC.